What follows are 29 T cell receptor beta chains derived from one specimen sequenced in a study of shared clonotypes between healthy human individuals (dated by TCRdb to the early 2020s). Library generation was performed with the immunoSEQ multiplex PCR assay. In its TCRdb copy, this immuneACCESS table keeps in-frame sequences only and misses some clones. Where compared with another copy, unresolved V genes explain less than half of these, and the others have no known cause. The sample profile shows more than 2 million clones; roughly 95% of them were found once. The top ten clonotypes cover roughly 0.13% of the sample. Sequencing used naive CD4+ T cells sorted from blood. The intended sense of this specimen's cell subset or site label: CD45RA+ positively selected. These receptors all come from a man aged 18 to 30 in good health.

V gene TRBV7-2 combines with J gene TRBJ2-1, with D unresolved. The V end was cut by 7 bases, the J end by 4 bases, with 5 bases between. Germline V gives CDR1 SGHTA, CDR2 FQGNSA. The CDR3 covers 11 residues. This CDR3 reads CASTLYNEQFF. Here the CDR3 DNA reads TGTGCCAGCACCCTATACAATGAGCAGTTCTTC.

The V and J genes are TRBV28 and TRBJ1-2, with 9 nucleotides matching TRBD1. CDR1 and CDR2 from the germline V gene are MDHEN and SYDVKM. Losses at the gene ends were 1 base for V and 4 bases for J; bases not matched to a gene: 7. The CDR3 covers 16 residues. CDR3 bases: TGTGCCAGCAGTTTATCCCCCGACAGGGGGGGCTATGGCTACACCTTC. Its protein is CASSLSPDRGGYGYTF.

This chain connects TRBV10-2 to TRBJ1-3; 7 nucleotides agree with TRBD1. Germline V gene data show CDR1 as WSHSY and CDR2 as SAAADI. V lost 3 bases, J lost 0 bases, and 2 bases stayed unmatched. The CDR3 runs to 15 residues. This CDR3 reads CASSEAGGSGNTIYF. The CDR3, as DNA: TGCGCCAGCAGTGAAGCAGGGGGCTCTGGAAACACCATATATTTT.

The chain is built from TRBV6-6 and TRBJ1-2; D gene ambiguous. V gave up 2 bases and J gave up 8 bases, with 9 bases separating them. The CDR3 contains 12 residues. The V gene's germline CDR1 is MNHNY and CDR2 SVGAGI (reference sequence). The CDR3 spells CASSYAAGGYTF. CDR3 DNA: TGTGCCAGCAGTTACGCCGCCGGGGGCTACACCTTC.

As regards this clone: At the DNA level, this CDR3 is encoded by other sequences in the same sample as well. This chain joins TRBV7-2 and TRBJ2-5, with D perhaps TRBD1 (5 bases). The CDR3 has 15 amino acids. Germline assignment: CDR1 SGHTA and CDR2 FQGNSA. V lost 3 bases and J lost 1, with 12 bases in between. DNA of the CDR3: TGTGCCAGCAGCTTGGGGCAGACCTCCCAAGAGACCCAGTACTTC. It translates to CASSLGQTSQETQYF.

The chain carries TRBV28 and TRBJ2-5; a possible D gene is TRBD2 (5 bases). Germline V lookup: CDR1 MDHEN, CDR2 SYDVKM. The CDR3 extends over 12 amino acids. V lost 3 bases, J lost 4 bases, and 6 bases lay in between. CDR3 in DNA: TGTGCCAGCAGTTTTGGAGGAGAGACCCAGTACTTC. This sequence encodes CASSFGGETQYF.

The genes are TRBV6-1 and TRBJ2-1; 7 nucleotides align to TRBD2. The germline V gene has CDR1 MNHNS and CDR2 SASEGT. This CDR3 is 15 amino acids long. The V gene end was trimmed by 6 bases and the J gene end by 5 bases; junction bases not matched to a gene: 10. The CDR3 region has the DNA TGTGCCAGCAGGGTACTACTAGCGCCAAACAATGAGCAGTTCTTC. It is translated as CASRVLLAPNNEQFF.

The sample holds a few counts of this clone. The sample contains more than one DNA sequence encoding this CDR3. The chain combines TRBV5-1 with TRBJ1-2; D might be TRBD1 (6 bases). The CDR3 runs to 13 residues. CDR1 and CDR2 from the germline V gene are SGHRS and YFSETQ. With 0 bases removed from V and 8 bases from J, the gap between germline ends came to 11 bases. The CDR3 here is CASSLAGVDGYTF. CDR3 nucleotides: TGCGCCAGCAGCTTGGCAGGGGTCGACGGCTACACCTTC.

The genes are TRBV9 and TRBJ2-3; a possible D gene is TRBD1 (5 bases). Trimming took off 1 base at V and 0 bases at J, with 9 bases between the two ends. Looked up from germline, CDR1 is SGDLS and CDR2 is YYNGEE. The CDR3 runs to 15 residues. The CDR3 bases are TGTGCCAGCAGCGTATTCCAGGGTAGCACAGATACGCAGTATTTT. It translates to CASSVFQGSTDTQYF.

The rearrangement uses TRBV6-1 and TRBJ2-1; D gene unclear. V was trimmed by 2 bases and J by 6 bases, leaving 5 bases between them. The CDR3 totals 12 residues. Germline CDR1 and CDR2: MNHNS and SASEGT. DNA for the CDR3: TGTGCCAGCAGTGAAAGGTCCAATGAGCAGTTCTTC. It specifies CASSERSNEQFF.

With respect to this clone: The same CDR3 also results from other DNA sequences found in this sample. The chain joins TRBV9 to TRBJ2-5; TRBD1 matches 12 bases. Germline V lookup: CDR1 SGDLS, CDR2 YYNGEE. This CDR3 spans 15 amino acids. Trimming removed 3 bases from V and 5 bases from J; junction bases left unmatched: 5. For the CDR3, the DNA is TGTGCCAGCAGCGGGGGACAGGGGGCTAGGGAGACCCAGTACTTC. This codes for CASSGGQGARETQYF.

The V call is TRBV7-3, the J call TRBJ1-1; D is unresolved. V lost 0 bases and J 1 base, leaving 12 bases between the germline ends. Germline-derived CDR1 and CDR2 are SGHTA and FQGTGA. The CDR3 sequence is 16 residues long. CDR3 DNA: TGTGCCAGCAGCTTAACTCCGGAACAAACGAACACTGAAGCTTTCTTT. Its protein is CASSLTPEQTNTEAFF.

The V call is TRBV5-1, the J call TRBJ2-1; tentative D call: TRBD2 (5 bases). This CDR3 has 15 residues. V lost 4 bases and J lost 6, with 17 bases in between. Germline assignment: CDR1 SGHRS and CDR2 YFSETQ. This CDR3 is CASSPVVVAINEQFF. The CDR3 coding sequence is TGCGCCAGCAGCCCGGTGGTGGTAGCGATCAATGAGCAGTTCTTC.

The chain employs TRBV7-9 and TRBJ1-3, with no clear D. This CDR3 comprises 15 residues. Trimming shortened V by 0 bases and J by 4 bases, and 10 bases separated the two germline ends. Germline V gives CDR1 SEHNR, CDR2 FQNEAQ (reference sequence). The DNA of the CDR3 is TGTGCCAGCAGCTTAGCGGGCAGGACCGGAAACACCATATATTTT. Protein sequence: CASSLAGRTGNTIYF.

This sequence joins TRBV10-3 and TRBJ2-7; possible D gene TRBD2, 5 bases. V was cut by 4 bases and J by 3 bases, with 13 bases left in between. This CDR3 has 14 residues. Germline CDR1 is ENHRY and CDR2 is SYGVKD. The CDR3 DNA follows: TGTGCCATCAGTGTAATTACTGGGAGCTACGAGCAGTACTTC. Translating gives CAISVITGSYEQYF.

The chain links TRBV6-5 to TRBJ2-2; D unclear. Germline V gives CDR1 MNHEY, CDR2 SVGAGI. V gave up 2 bases and J gave up 8 bases, with 9 bases separating them. This CDR3 region has 13 residues. CDR3 sequence reads: CASSYRRPGELFF. The CDR3 nucleotides are TGTGCCAGCAGTTACCGCCGTCCAGGGGAGCTGTTTTTT.

The genes are TRBV6-5 and TRBJ2-3, with TRBD2 as a possible D gene (6 bases). The V gene's germline CDR1 is MNHEY and CDR2 SVGAGI. Trimming shortened V by 6 bases and J by 4 bases, and 14 bases separated the two germline ends. This CDR3 is built from 14 residues. The CDR3 coding sequence is TGTGCCAGCAGCGGGGCGGGAAGGGCAGATACGCAGTATTTT. Its protein is CASSGAGRADTQYF.

J is TRBJ2-2 and V is TRBV10-2; the match to TRBD2 covers 14 bases. After removal of 5 bases from V and 2 bases from J, the junction contained 4 bases not matched to a gene. The CDR3 spans 17 residues. CDR1 WSHSY and CDR2 SAAADI come from the germline V gene. This CDR3 is CASSYGTSGRNTGELFF. The CDR3 region has the DNA TGCGCCAGCAGTTACGGGACTAGCGGGAGAAACACCGGGGAGCTGTTTTTT.

On this clone: One junction end does not reproduce the germline sequence, and a read error may be involved. The gene calls are TRBV25-1 and TRBJ1-4; D uncertain. The CDR3 is made up of 14 amino acids. Per the germline V gene, CDR1 is MGHDK and CDR2 is SYGVNS. The CDR3: CATSIGRTNEKLFF. Written as DNA, the CDR3 is TGTGCCACCAGTATCGGCAGGACTAATGAAAAACTGTTTTTT.

The rearrangement uses TRBV6-1 and TRBJ2-5, with D perhaps TRBD1 (6 bases). The germline V and J ends were trimmed by 7 bases and 5 bases, with 14 bases remaining between them. From germline, CDR1 is MNHNS and CDR2 SASEGT. The CDR3 extends over 13 amino acids. The chain's CDR3 is CASTWTRGETQYF. CDR3 in DNA: TGTGCCAGCACCTGGACCAGGGGTGAGACCCAGTACTTC.

The chain uses TRBV5-1 and TRBJ2-7; tentatively, D is TRBD1 (6 bases). Germline V gene data show CDR1 as SGHRS and CDR2 as YFSETQ. The CDR3 runs to 14 residues. V was trimmed by 4 bases and J by 3 bases, leaving 14 bases between them. CDR3 region: CASSRRDMFYEQYF. The CDR3 DNA reads TGCGCCAGCAGCCGTAGGGACATGTTCTACGAGCAGTACTTC.

In regard to this clone: Other DNA sequences in the sample encode the same CDR3. J is TRBJ2-5 and V is TRBV6-5; tentative D call: TRBD1 (6 bases). Germline V gives CDR1 MNHEY, CDR2 SVGAGI. Trimming left V 5 bases short and J 5 bases short, with 6 bases between. This CDR3 has 11 amino acids. The CDR3 is CASSQGETQYF. CDR3 nucleotides: TGTGCCAGCAGTCAGGGGGAGACCCAGTACTTC.

This chain uses TRBV9 with TRBJ1-4; D not certain. This CDR3 is 14 amino acids long. The V and J ends lost 4 bases and 4 bases respectively, with 11 bases between them. Germline V lookup: CDR1 SGDLS, CDR2 YYNGEE. CDR3 residues: CASSPDMFNEKLFF. The CDR3 DNA reads TGTGCCAGCAGCCCCGACATGTTTAATGAAAAACTGTTTTTT.

The chain recombines TRBV11-2 with TRBJ2-2; D unresolved. Trimming removed 5 bases at V and 2 bases at J, with 15 bases between. In germline, CDR1 is SGHAT, CDR2 FQNNGV. The CDR3 has 16 residues. As DNA, the CDR3 is TGTGCCAGCAGCCCCCGATGGGTGAGCAACACCGGGGAGCTGTTTTTT. This translates into CASSPRWVSNTGELFF.

The chain has TRBV5-1 and TRBJ1-1; no clear D gene. CDR1 is SGHRS, CDR2 YFSETQ, per germline. V was trimmed by 5 bases and J by 0 bases, leaving 11 bases between them. The CDR3 sequence is 14 residues long. In nucleotides, the CDR3 is TGCGCCAGCAGACCGCAACTGATGAACACTGAAGCTTTCTTT. This encodes CASRPQLMNTEAFF.

A remark on this clone: This clone may be a read error of a much larger clone one base away. This chain links TRBV6-5 with TRBJ2-7; D unclear. The V gene lost 6 bases and the J gene lost 2 bases, with 11 bases spanning the gap. Germline lookup yields CDR1 MNHEY and CDR2 SVGAGI. The CDR3 runs 13 residues. The CDR3 sequence is CASSTDGAYEQYF. For the CDR3, the DNA is TGTGCCAGCAGCACGGACGGAGCCTACGAGCAGTACTTC.

The chain carries TRBV4-3 and TRBJ2-1, with D possibly TRBD2 on 6 matching bases. The CDR3 sequence is 16 residues long. Germline values: CDR1 LGHNA, CDR2 YSLEER. Trimming took off 2 bases at V and 3 bases at J, with 14 bases between the two ends. The CDR3 nucleotides read TGCGCCAGCAGCCAATTAGCGGAGAGGCTCTACAATGAGCAGTTCTTC. It is translated as CASSQLAERLYNEQFF.

The gene calls are TRBV7-2 and TRBJ2-7; TRBD1 agrees at 8 bases. The CDR3 covers 16 residues. The germline CDR1 and CDR2 sequences are SGHTA and FQGNSA. The ends lost 1 base at V and 4 bases at J; junction bases unmatched: 9. The CDR3 region is CASSLGSDRVVYEQYF. CDR3 DNA sequence: TGTGCCAGCAGCTTAGGGTCGGACAGGGTGGTTTACGAGCAGTACTTC.

V and J are TRBV6-6 and TRBJ1-2, with TRBD1 identical over 7 bases. This CDR3 spans 13 amino acids. Germline V gene sequence: CDR1 MNHNY, CDR2 SVGAGI (reference sequence). V gave up 4 bases and J gave up 8 bases; unmatched junction bases: 7. CDR3 region: CASSSHDRVGYTF. CDR3 DNA sequence: TGTGCCAGCAGTTCCCACGACAGGGTAGGCTACACCTTC.